The 21 T cell receptor beta chains in this list originate from one sample, sequenced in a study of T cell changes during pregnancy in multiple sclerosis (dated by TCRdb to between 2018 and 2021). Libraries came from the immunoSEQ multiplex PCR assay. TCRdb mirrors the immuneACCESS table, restricted to in-frame sequences. Some clones are absent from its copies; in checked studies, under half trace to an unresolved V gene, and the reason for the others is unknown. For this sample there are tens of thousands of clones; just over 90% appear just once. The biggest ten clones account for approximately 2% of the sample. Specimen: peripheral blood, collected in the second trimester of pregnancy. These receptors all come from a female donor in good health, enrolled as a control in a pregnancy study.

The chain employs TRBV19 and TRBJ1-4; TRBD1 agrees at 7 bases. This CDR3 comprises 14 residues. With 5 bases clipped from V and 5 bases from J, the junction kept 5 bases outside the gene matches. From germline, CDR1 is LNHDA and CDR2 SQIVND (reference sequence). The DNA of the CDR3 is TGTGCCAGTAGTTGGGACAGAGGGAATGAAAAACTGTTTTTT. This codes for CASSWDRGNEKLFF.

The rearrangement joins TRBV5-1 to TRBJ2-1; D call uncertain. Germline lookup yields CDR1 SGHRS and CDR2 YFSETQ. The CDR3 has 14 amino acids. Trimming cost V 0 bases and J 6 bases, with 10 bases left between them. In DNA, the CDR3 is TGCGCCAGCAGCTTGGCTGTCTTATCCAATGAGCAGTTCTTC. It translates to CASSLAVLSNEQFF.

This clone was observed once. The gene calls are TRBV7-2 and TRBJ1-1; D is unclear. CDR3 length: 14 residues. V lost 4 bases to trimming and J lost 2 bases, with 11 bases between them. CDR1 is SGHTA and CDR2 is FQGNSA in the germline V gene. The CDR3 bases are TGTGCCAGCAGCTCCGACGGAGCAAACACTGAAGCTTTCTTT. This gives the protein CASSSDGANTEAFF.

V usage is TRBV4-3 and J usage is TRBJ2-2, with D possibly matching TRBD1 (5 bases). Per the germline V gene, CDR1 is LGHNA and CDR2 is YSLEER. V lost 0 bases and J 6 bases, leaving 11 bases between the germline ends. The CDR3 spans 15 residues. The CDR3 DNA follows: TGCGCCAGCAGCCAAGATCACGGCAGGGCCGGGGAGCTGTTTTTT. Protein: CASSQDHGRAGELFF.

The chain recombines TRBV7-2 with TRBJ1-5; D is ambiguous. This CDR3 is 15 amino acids long. V was trimmed by 5 bases and J by 0 bases, leaving 11 bases between them. Germline assignment: CDR1 SGHTA and CDR2 FQGNSA. CDR3 in amino acids: CASSRSGGSNQPQHF. The CDR3 bases are TGTGCCAGCAGCCGATCGGGTGGTAGCAATCAGCCCCAGCATTTT.

V usage is TRBV5-1 and J usage is TRBJ1-1; 7 nucleotides line up with TRBD1. V lost 0 bases and J lost 1; bases outside the gene matches: 3. From germline, CDR1 is SGHRS and CDR2 YFSETQ. The CDR3 length is 15 residues. CDR3 DNA sequence: TGCGCCAGCAGCTTGGGTCCAGGGGGGAACACTGAAGCTTTCTTT. This translates into CASSLGPGGNTEAFF.

V is TRBV5-1 and J is TRBJ1-6; 9 nucleotides line up with TRBD1. Germline V lookup: CDR1 SGHRS, CDR2 YFSETQ. CDR3 length: 14 residues. J lost 9 bases, V lost 5 bases, and 6 bases had no gene match. CDR3 sequence: CASRAGTGISPLHF. The CDR3 nucleotides read TGCGCCAGCAGGGCCGGGACAGGGATTTCACCCCTCCACTTT.

J is TRBJ1-2 and V is TRBV19; TRBD1 matches 8 bases. J gave up 4 bases and V 6 bases, and 10 bases lay outside the gene matches. This CDR3 has 15 amino acids. Germline loops: CDR1 LNHDA, CDR2 SQIVND (reference sequence). The CDR3, as DNA: TGTGCCAGTAGCCCAAACCCGACAGGGGTCTATGGCTACACCTTC. It yields the protein CASSPNPTGVYGYTF.

The chain carries TRBV28 and TRBJ1-3, with a possible D match to TRBD1 (6 bases). The CDR3 contains 21 residues. Germline values: CDR1 MDHEN, CDR2 SYDVKM. V shed 3 bases and J shed 0 bases, with 27 bases lying between them. This CDR3 reads CASSLSPRKRGGRASGNTIYF. The CDR3 DNA reads TGTGCCAGCAGTTTGTCGCCGCGGAAAAGGGGGGGGCGAGCCTCTGGAAACACCATATATTTT.

The CDR3 sequence: CASSLEGGRGSPLHF. The CDR3 DNA is TGTGCCAGCAGCTTGGAAGGAGGCAGGGGGTCACCCCTCCACTTT. The genes are TRBV5-4 and TRBJ1-6, with 7 bases aligning to TRBD1. The CDR3 runs 15 residues. Germline trimming cut 0 bases from V and 10 bases from J; bases unmatched to any gene: 7. Germline V gives CDR1 SGHNT, CDR2 YYREEE (reference sequence).

This clone was recorded once. This chain joins TRBV5-6 and TRBJ2-1, with D tentatively TRBD1 (6 bases). Germline V gene lookup returns CDR1 SGHDT and CDR2 YYEEEE. This CDR3 spans 15 amino acids. Trimming left V 4 bases short and J 4 bases short, with 15 bases between. CDR3 region: CASSRKDRLYNEQFF. DNA for the CDR3: TGTGCCAGCAGCCGCAAGGACAGATTATACAATGAGCAGTTCTTC. The variable domain in full, completed from reference TRBV5-6 and TRBJ2-1, reads DAGVTQSPTHLIKTRGQQVTLRCSPKSGHDTVSWYQQALGQGPQFIFQYYEEEERQRGNFPDRFSGHQFPNYSSELNVNALLLGDSALYLCASSRKDRLYNEQFFGPGTRLTVL.

The rearrangement uses TRBV5-4 and TRBJ1-1; 7 nucleotides align to TRBD1. The length of the CDR3 is 15 residues. Trimming cost V 3 bases and J 0 bases; bases outside gene matches: 5. Germline assignment: CDR1 SGHNT and CDR2 YYREEE (reference sequence). CDR3 in amino acids: CASSSQGTLNTEAFF. In DNA form, the CDR3 reads TGTGCCAGCAGCTCACAGGGGACCCTGAACACTGAAGCTTTCTTT.

This chain connects TRBV28 to TRBJ1-4; 9 bases are shared with TRBD1. The germline V gene encodes CDR1 MDHEN and CDR2 SYDVKM. There are 15 residues in the CDR3. With 6 bases clipped from V and 7 bases from J, the junction kept 9 bases outside the gene matches. CDR3 bases: TGTGCCAGCAGGACGGATCGGGACAGGGCTGAAAAACTGTTTTTT. This codes for CASRTDRDRAEKLFF. Complete variable domain (other parts from reference TRBV28 and TRBJ1-4): DVKVTQSSRYLVKRTGEKVFLECVQDMDHENMFWYRQDPGLGLRLIYFSYDVKMKEKGDIPEGYSVSREKKERFSLILESASTNQTSMYLCASRTDRDRAEKLFFGSGTQLSVL.

This rearrangement joins TRBV2 to TRBJ2-7; no clear D gene. Trimming removed 8 bases from V and 3 bases from J, with 5 bases in between. The CDR3 covers 10 residues. Germline CDR1 is SNHLY and CDR2 is FYNNEI. CDR3 residues: CASSSYEQYF. The CDR3 DNA is TGTGCCAGCTCTAGCTACGAGCAGTACTTC.

The DNA for the CDR3 is TGTGCCAGTAGTATGCCGGGACTAGCGGGTACGCAGTATTTT. Translation: CASSMPGLAGTQYF. The chain couples TRBV19 to TRBJ2-3; 12 nucleotides line up with TRBD2. Germline CDR1 reads LNHDA; CDR2 reads SQIVND (reference sequence). After removal of 3 bases from V and 8 bases from J, the junction contained 3 bases not matched to a gene. This CDR3 has 14 amino acids.

This chain uses TRBV6-1 with TRBJ2-7, with D perhaps matching TRBD2 (7 bases). This CDR3 is built from 14 residues. Between the trimmed V and J ends, which lost 8 bases and 3 bases, there was a span of 17 bases. Germline lookup yields CDR1 MNHNS and CDR2 SASEGT. CDR3 bases: TGTGCCAGCGGATCCTCGGGGGGCAACTACGAGCAGTACTTC. As protein: CASGSSGGNYEQYF.

This rearrangement joins TRBV7-9 to TRBJ2-7; D perhaps matches TRBD2 (5 bases). Germline-derived CDR1 and CDR2 are SEHNR and FQNEAQ (reference sequence). The CDR3 sequence is 15 residues long. V lost 3 bases to trimming and J lost 5 bases, with 17 bases between them. The DNA of the CDR3 is TGTGCCAGCAGCTTTGACGGGAATGGGGAAGACGAGCAGTACTTC. As protein: CASSFDGNGEDEQYF.

The rearrangement joins TRBV28 to TRBJ2-2, with D perhaps TRBD2 (6 bases). The CDR3 spans 16 residues. The V gene lost 7 bases and the J gene lost 0 bases, with 15 bases spanning the gap. Germline loops: CDR1 MDHEN, CDR2 SYDVKM. CDR3 nucleotide sequence: TGTGCCAGCACCGGGGGTAGAGTTCCGAACACCGGGGAGCTGTTTTTT. This encodes CASTGGRVPNTGELFF.

This chain joins TRBV18 and TRBJ2-7, with 9 bases lining up with TRBD1. Germline V gene data show CDR1 as KGHSH and CDR2 as LQKENI. V lost 5 bases and J lost 7; bases outside the gene matches: 6. This CDR3 has 13 amino acids. CDR3 sequence: CASSTGTGKEQYF. The CDR3 DNA follows: TGTGCCAGCTCAACCGGGACAGGGAAAGAGCAGTACTTC.

This chain joins TRBV4-2 and TRBJ1-1, with D perhaps matching TRBD1 (5 bases). Looked up from germline, CDR1 is LGHNA and CDR2 is YNFKEQ. The CDR3 consists of 13 residues. Trimming stripped 0 bases from V and 10 bases from J, with 12 bases between. CDR3 amino acids: CASSQDRRRGAFF. CDR3 nucleotide sequence: TGTGCCAGCAGCCAAGACAGGCGGAGGGGAGCTTTCTTT.

Here the CDR3 DNA reads TGTGCCAGTAGTAAGGACAGGGGCCGTCTAAATGAGCAGTTCTTC. Amino acids: CASSKDRGRLNEQFF. The chain employs TRBV19 and TRBJ2-1; 9 bases are shared with TRBD1. The CDR3 spans 15 residues. CDR1 and CDR2 from the germline V gene are LNHDA and SQIVND (reference sequence). The ends lost 4 bases at V and 7 bases at J; junction bases unmatched: 8.